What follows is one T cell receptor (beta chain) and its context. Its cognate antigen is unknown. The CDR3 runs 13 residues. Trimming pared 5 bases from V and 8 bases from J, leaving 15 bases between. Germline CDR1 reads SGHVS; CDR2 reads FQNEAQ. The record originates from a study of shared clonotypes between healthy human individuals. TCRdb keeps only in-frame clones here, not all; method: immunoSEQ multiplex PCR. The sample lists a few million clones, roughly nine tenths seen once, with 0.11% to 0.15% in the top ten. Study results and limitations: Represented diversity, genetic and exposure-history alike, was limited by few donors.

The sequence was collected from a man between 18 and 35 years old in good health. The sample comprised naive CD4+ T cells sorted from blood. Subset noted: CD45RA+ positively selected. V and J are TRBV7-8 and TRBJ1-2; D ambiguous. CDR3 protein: CASSPGREGGYTF. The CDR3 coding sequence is TGTGCCAGCAGCCCGGGGAGGGAGGGAGGCTACACCTTC.